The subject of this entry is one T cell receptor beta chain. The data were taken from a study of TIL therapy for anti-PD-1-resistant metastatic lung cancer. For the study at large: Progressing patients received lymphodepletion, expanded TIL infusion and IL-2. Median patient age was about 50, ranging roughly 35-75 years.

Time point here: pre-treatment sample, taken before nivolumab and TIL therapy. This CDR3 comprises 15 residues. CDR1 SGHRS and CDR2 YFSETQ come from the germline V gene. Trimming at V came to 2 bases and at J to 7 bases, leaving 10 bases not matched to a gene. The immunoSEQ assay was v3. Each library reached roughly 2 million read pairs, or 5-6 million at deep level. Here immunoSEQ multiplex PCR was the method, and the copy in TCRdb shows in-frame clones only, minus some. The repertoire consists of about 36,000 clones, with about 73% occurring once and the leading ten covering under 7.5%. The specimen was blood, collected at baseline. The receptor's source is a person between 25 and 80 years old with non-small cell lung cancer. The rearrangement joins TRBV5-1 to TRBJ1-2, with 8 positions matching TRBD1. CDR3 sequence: CASSLKQGERGGYTF. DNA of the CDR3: TGCGCCAGCAGCTTAAAACAGGGGGAACGCGGTGGCTACACCTTC.